This TCR beta chain was found in a study of T cell responses to AZD1222 COVID-19 vaccine. General study points: Close to half of all spike-specific TCRs reportedly target regions of the variants that are unmutated.

Measured with immunoSEQ multiplex PCR; TCRdb has only the in-frame clones, and not every one. The sample yields under 200,000 clones, 70% to 90% seen once. The CDR3 is 16 residues long. J gave up 0 bases and V 5 bases, and 4 bases lay outside the gene matches. Germline CDR1 is MNHEY and CDR2 is SMNVEV (reference sequence). On this clone itself: Its cognate antigen is unknown.

Pooling of second doses given at about 4 or about 12 weeks was done. This receptor was taken from an adult who received the AZD1222 COVID-19 vaccine. V gene TRBV27 combines with J gene TRBJ2-1; TRBD2 matches at 10 bases. The material was peripheral blood, obtained 28 days after the second AZD1222 dose. The chain's CDR3 is CASSPGLARSYNEQFF. The DNA for the CDR3 is TGTGCCAGCAGTCCGGGACTAGCGCGCTCCTACAATGAGCAGTTCTTC.